These 6 T cell receptor beta chains share one sample of origin, sequenced in a study of spatial heterogeneity in lung cancer. Time point specified: sample taken at primary tumor resection. Whole RNA from tumor, nontumor lung or frozen PBMC was sequenced unsorted. TCRdb passed the 5' RACE reads through MiXCR, listing each CDR3 protein once. The sample carries around 60,000 distinct CDR3 sequences, 7.5% to 9% recorded once. The sequenced sample was PBMCs, obtained at surgery. The receptors here all came from a female donor with early-stage non-small cell lung cancer.

CDR3 sequence: CATSSRQGVGELFF. The DNA for the CDR3 is TGTGCCACCAGTTCGAGACAGGGTGTCGGGGAGCTGTTTTTT. The chain uses TRBV24-1 and TRBJ2-2, with 7 bases fitting TRBD1. Per germline, CDR1 KGHDR and CDR2 SFDVKD. The V segment lost 6 bases and the J segment 7 bases; nucleotides outside the gene matches: 7. This CDR3 region has 14 residues.

In its sample, this clonotype ranks as medium-sized. The chain employs TRBV4-1 and TRBJ1-1; D remains unclear. CDR1 is MGHRA, CDR2 YSYEKL, per germline. The V gene lost 2 bases and the J gene lost 4 bases, with 20 bases spanning the gap. This CDR3 region has 17 residues. CDR3 protein: CASSQSPAKRSATEAFF. DNA for the CDR3: TGCGCCAGCAGCCAATCCCCGGCCAAAAGAAGTGCCACTGAAGCTTTCTTT.

This clonotype occurred many times. V usage is TRBV20-1 and J usage is TRBJ2-6; 9 bases match TRBD1. The CDR3 has 20 residues. V shed 5 bases, J shed 1 base, and the junction held 18 bases outside the gene matches. Looked up from germline, CDR1 is DFQATT and CDR2 is SNEGSKA (reference sequence). The CDR3 is CSASSDRGTLLISGANVLTF. DNA for the CDR3: TGCAGTGCTTCCTCCGACAGGGGGACCCTCCTCATTTCTGGGGCCAACGTCCTGACTTTC.

This clonotype came up a few times. This chain links TRBV20-1 with TRBJ1-1; 7 bases align to TRBD1. Per germline, CDR1 DFQATT and CDR2 SNEGSKA (reference sequence). V shed 3 bases and J 0 bases; nucleotides not matched to a gene: 4. CDR3 length: 14 amino acids. In DNA form, the CDR3 reads TGCAGTGCTAGCAGGGGACAGTTGAACACTGAAGCTTTCTTT. This codes for CSASRGQLNTEAFF.

V and J are TRBV7-3 and TRBJ1-1; perhaps TRBD1 as D (5 bases). The CDR3 is 15 amino acids. Germline loops: CDR1 SGHTA, CDR2 FQGTGA. V gave up 4 bases and J gave up 0 bases, with 12 bases separating them. For the CDR3, the DNA is TGTGCCAGCAGCTCGTACCCAGGGATGAACACTGAAGCTTTCTTT. This gives the protein CASSSYPGMNTEAFF.

The rearrangement joins TRBV20-1 to TRBJ1-4, with a weak D call TRBD1 (5 bases). V lost 0 bases, J lost 3 bases, and 11 bases lay in between. CDR3 size: 15 residues. Germline values: CDR1 DFQATT, CDR2 SNEGSKA (reference sequence). The CDR3 spells CSARDVGGPNEKLFF. CDR3 DNA sequence: TGCAGTGCTAGAGATGTGGGGGGACCTAATGAAAAACTGTTTTTT.